This T cell receptor (beta chain) emerged from a study of blood T cell repertoires in COVID-19. Across the whole study: T cells, B-cell-depleted T cells, or PBMCs supplied cDNA or gDNA.

Original processing methods: Amplification of reference gene primers was used by the study to estimate nucleated cell counts. Profiled with immunoSEQ multiplex PCR; TCRdb holds only in-frame clones, not every one. The V and J calls and clone size are taken from that table; D and trimming were inferred from the DNA. The top ten hold roughly 6.1% of the sample, which has 200,000 or so clones, roughly four fifths seen once. There are 15 residues in the CDR3. The ends were cut back, 1 base at V and 1 base at J, with 12 bases in the middle. Germline-derived CDR1 and CDR2 are SGDLS and YYNGEE. The TCR was taken from a woman in her 40s with acute or convalescent COVID-19. This sequence joins TRBV9 and TRBJ2-7, with a possible D match to TRBD2 (5 bases). Sequences were obtained from peripheral blood. The CDR3 sequence is CASSVSPSWSYEQYF. CDR3 DNA: TGTGCCAGCAGCGTATCCCCTAGCTGGTCCTACGAGCAGTACTTC.